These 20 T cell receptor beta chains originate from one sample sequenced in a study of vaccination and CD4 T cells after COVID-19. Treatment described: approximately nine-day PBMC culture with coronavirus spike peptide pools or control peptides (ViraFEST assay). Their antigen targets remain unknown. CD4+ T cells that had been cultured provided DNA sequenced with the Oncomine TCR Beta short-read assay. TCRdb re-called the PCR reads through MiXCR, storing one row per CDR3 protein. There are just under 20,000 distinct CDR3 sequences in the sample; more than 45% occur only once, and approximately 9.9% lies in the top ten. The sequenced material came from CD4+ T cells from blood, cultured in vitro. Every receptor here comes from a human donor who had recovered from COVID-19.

CDR3 sequence: CASSVDGDSYQPQHF. The CDR3, as DNA: TGTGCCAGCAGCGTAGATGGGGACAGCTATCAGCCCCAGCATTTT. The chain carries TRBV9 and TRBJ1-5; 7 nucleotides agree with TRBD1. The length of the CDR3 is 15 residues. Unmatched junction bases numbered 5, after V lost 0 bases and J lost 5 bases. Germline CDR1 SGDLS, CDR2 YYNGEE.

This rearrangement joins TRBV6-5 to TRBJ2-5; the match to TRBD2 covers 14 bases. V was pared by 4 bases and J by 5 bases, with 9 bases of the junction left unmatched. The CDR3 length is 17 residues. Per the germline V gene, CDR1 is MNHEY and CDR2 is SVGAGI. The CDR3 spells CASSSGTSGRGRETQYF. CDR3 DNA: TGTGCCAGCAGTTCCGGGACTAGCGGGAGAGGTAGGGAGACCCAGTACTTC.

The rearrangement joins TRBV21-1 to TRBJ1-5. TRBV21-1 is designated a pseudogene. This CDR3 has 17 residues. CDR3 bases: TGTGCCAGCAGCCCGCGTAATACGGGGAATAGCAATCAGCCCCAGCATTTT. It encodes CASSPRNTGNSNQPQHF.

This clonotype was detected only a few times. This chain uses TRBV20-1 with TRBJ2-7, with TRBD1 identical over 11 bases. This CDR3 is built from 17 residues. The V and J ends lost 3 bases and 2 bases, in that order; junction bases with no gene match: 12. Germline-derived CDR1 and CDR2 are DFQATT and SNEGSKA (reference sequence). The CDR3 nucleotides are TGCAGTGCTAGTGGAGAGGGGGGGGGACAGGGGGCCTACGAGCAGTACTTC. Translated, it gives CSASGEGGGQGAYEQYF.

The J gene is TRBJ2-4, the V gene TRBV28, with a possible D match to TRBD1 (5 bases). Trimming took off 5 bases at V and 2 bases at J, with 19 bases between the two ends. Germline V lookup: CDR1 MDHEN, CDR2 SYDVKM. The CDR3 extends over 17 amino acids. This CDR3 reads CASSLPAKGKTKNIQYF. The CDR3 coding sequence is TGTGCCAGCAGTCTCCCCGCTAAGGGGAAAACCAAAAACATTCAGTACTTC.

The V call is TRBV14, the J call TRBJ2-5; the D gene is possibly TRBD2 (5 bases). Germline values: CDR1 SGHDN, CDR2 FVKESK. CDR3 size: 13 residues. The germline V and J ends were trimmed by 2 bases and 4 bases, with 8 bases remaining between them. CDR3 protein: CASSQWELETQYF. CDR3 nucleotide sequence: TGTGCCAGCAGCCAATGGGAGCTAGAGACCCAGTACTTC.

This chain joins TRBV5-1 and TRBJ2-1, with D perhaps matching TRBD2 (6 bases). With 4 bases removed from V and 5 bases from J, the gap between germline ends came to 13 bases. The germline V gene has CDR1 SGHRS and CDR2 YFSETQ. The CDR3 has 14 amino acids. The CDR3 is CASSVGAGNNEQFF. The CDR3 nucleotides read TGCGCCAGCAGCGTCGGGGCGGGGAACAATGAGCAGTTCTTC.

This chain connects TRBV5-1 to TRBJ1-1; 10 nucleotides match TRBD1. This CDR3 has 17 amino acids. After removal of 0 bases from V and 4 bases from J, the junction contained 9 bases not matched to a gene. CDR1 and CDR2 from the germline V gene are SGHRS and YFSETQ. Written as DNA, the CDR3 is TGCGCCAGCAGCTTGGTGGGACGACAGGGGGCGAGCACTGAAGCTTTCTTT. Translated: CASSLVGRQGASTEAFF.

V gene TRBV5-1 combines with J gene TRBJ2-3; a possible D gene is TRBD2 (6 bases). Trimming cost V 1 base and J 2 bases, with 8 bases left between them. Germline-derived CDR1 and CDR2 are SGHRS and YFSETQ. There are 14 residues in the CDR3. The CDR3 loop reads CASSLTGDTDTQYF. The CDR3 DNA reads TGCGCCAGCAGCTTGACGGGGGACACAGATACGCAGTATTTT.

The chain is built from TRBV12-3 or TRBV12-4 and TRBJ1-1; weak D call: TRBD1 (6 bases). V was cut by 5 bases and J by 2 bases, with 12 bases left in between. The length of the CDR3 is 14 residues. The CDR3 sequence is CASSPGQLNTEAFF. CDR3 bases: TGTGCCAGCAGTCCAGGACAGTTAAACACTGAAGCTTTCTTT.

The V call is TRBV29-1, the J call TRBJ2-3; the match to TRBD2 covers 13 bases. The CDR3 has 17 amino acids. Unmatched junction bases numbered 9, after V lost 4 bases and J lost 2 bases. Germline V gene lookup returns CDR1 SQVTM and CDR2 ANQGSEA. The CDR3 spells CSVGGTSGKTLTDTQYF. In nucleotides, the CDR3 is TGCAGCGTTGGGGGGACTAGCGGGAAAACCCTCACAGATACGCAGTATTTT.

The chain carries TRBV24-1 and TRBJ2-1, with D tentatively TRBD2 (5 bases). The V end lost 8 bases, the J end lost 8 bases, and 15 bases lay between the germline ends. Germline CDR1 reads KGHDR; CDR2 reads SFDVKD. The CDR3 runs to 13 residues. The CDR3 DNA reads TGTGCCACCACAGCGCCGGGGTCAGATGAGCAGTTCTTC. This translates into CATTAPGSDEQFF.

CDR3 residues: CSARAPTGATYEQYF. CDR3 DNA sequence: TGCAGTGCTAGAGCCCCGACAGGAGCTACCTACGAGCAGTACTTC. The chain employs TRBV20-1 and TRBJ2-7, with D possibly TRBD1 on 6 matching bases. Per the germline V gene, CDR1 is DFQATT and CDR2 is SNEGSKA (reference sequence). The CDR3 is 15 residues long. Trimming removed 1 base from V and 2 bases from J, with 15 bases in between.

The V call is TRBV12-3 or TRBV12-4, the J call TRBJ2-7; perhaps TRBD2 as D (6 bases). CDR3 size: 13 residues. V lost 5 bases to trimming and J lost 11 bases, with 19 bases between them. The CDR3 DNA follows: TGTGCCAGCAGTAATCACCCGGGCGGGGAGGAGTACTTC. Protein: CASSNHPGGEEYF.

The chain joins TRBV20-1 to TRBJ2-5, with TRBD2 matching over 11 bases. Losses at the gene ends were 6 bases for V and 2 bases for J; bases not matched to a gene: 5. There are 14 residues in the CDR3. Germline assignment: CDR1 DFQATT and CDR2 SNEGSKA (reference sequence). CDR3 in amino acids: CSAGGTSGQETQYF. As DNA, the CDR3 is TGCAGTGCGGGGGGGACTAGCGGACAAGAGACCCAGTACTTC.

The CDR3 coding sequence is TGTGCCAGCAGTTTCGGACTAGGGGGCTACACCTTC. Protein product: CASSFGLGGYTF. V usage is TRBV28 and J usage is TRBJ1-2; no firm D call. The CDR3 extends over 12 amino acids. V was trimmed by 3 bases and J by 8 bases, leaving 10 bases between them. In germline, CDR1 is MDHEN, CDR2 SYDVKM.

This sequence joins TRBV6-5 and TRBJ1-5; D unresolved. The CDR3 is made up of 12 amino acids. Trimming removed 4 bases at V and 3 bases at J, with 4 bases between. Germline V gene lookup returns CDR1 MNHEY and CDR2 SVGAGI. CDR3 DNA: TGTGCCAGCAGTTTCACCAATCAGCCCCAGCATTTT. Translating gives CASSFTNQPQHF.

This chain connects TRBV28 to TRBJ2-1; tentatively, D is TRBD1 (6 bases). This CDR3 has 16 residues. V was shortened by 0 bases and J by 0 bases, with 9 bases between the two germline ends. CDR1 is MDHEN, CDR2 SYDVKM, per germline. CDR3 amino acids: CASSLWTGRSYNEQFF. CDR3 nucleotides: TGTGCCAGCAGTTTATGGACAGGCCGCTCCTACAATGAGCAGTTCTTC.

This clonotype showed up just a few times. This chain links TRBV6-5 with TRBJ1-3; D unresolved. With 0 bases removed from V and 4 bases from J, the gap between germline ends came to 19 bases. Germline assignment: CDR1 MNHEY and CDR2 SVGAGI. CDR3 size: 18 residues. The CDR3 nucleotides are TGTGCCAGCAGTTACTCGACTATCCTCAGTGGGATCGGAAACACCATATATTTT. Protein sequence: CASSYSTILSGIGNTIYF.

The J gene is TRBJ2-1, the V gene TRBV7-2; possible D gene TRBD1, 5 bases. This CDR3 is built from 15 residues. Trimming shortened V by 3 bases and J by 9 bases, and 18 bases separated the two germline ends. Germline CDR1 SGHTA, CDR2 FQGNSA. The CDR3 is CASSFGAATSGEQFF. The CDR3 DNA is TGTGCCAGCAGCTTTGGGGCAGCCACGAGTGGTGAGCAGTTCTTC.